What follows are 30 T cell receptor beta chains derived from one specimen sequenced in a study of T-cell memory formation after mild COVID-19 (dated by TCRdb to the early 2020s). The library was prepared using 5' RACE. Sequencing took place on an Illumina NovaSeq 6000. The public reads were run again by TCRdb, first through fastp at Q25 and then through MiXCR, and only productive beta chains were kept. Each CDR3 protein appears once, grouped with its most common genes and DNA. The sample table contains roughly 510,000 distinct CDR3 sequences; only one count was recorded for 17% of them. The top ten hold roughly 7.7% of the sample. Sequencing input: PBMCs or a T cell subset sorted from them (not recorded which). The receptors derive from an adult woman who had mild COVID-19 (a few samples of this study predate the infection). The sample titles of this study are shuffled in the database, so cell type and time point are left out; the donor was told from shared clones.

The chain uses TRBV29-1 and TRBJ1-2; maybe TRBD1 (6 bases). The CDR3 runs 11 residues. Trimming cost V 7 bases and J 7 bases, with 13 bases left between them. Germline V gene data show CDR1 as SQVTM and CDR2 as ANQGSEA. CDR3 sequence: CSAGTLPGYTF. In DNA form, the CDR3 reads TGCAGCGCTGGGACACTCCCTGGCTACACCTTC.

Worth noting for this clonotype: Its ends do not fully match the called genes, so a read error is possible. The chain combines TRBV12-3 or TRBV12-4 with TRBJ1-2; TRBD1 might be the D (5 bases). This CDR3 has 12 residues. CDR3 amino acids: CASSLGTYSYTF. Here the CDR3 DNA reads TGTGCCAGCAGTCTGGGGACCTATAGCTACACCTTC.

This clonotype was recorded a few times. This chain links TRBV15 with TRBJ2-5; D may be TRBD1 or TRBD2 (5 bases each). CDR3 length: 15 amino acids. V lost 6 bases and J lost 2, with 16 bases in between. Germline CDR1 LNHNV, CDR2 YYDKDF (reference sequence). The CDR3 here is CATRGWGPAQETQYF. The DNA of the CDR3 is TGTGCCACCAGGGGGTGGGGACCTGCACAAGAGACCCAGTACTTC.

This clonotype was detected once. This chain links TRBV7-9 with TRBJ2-1, with TRBD1 matching 8 bases. The CDR3 length is 14 residues. V dropped 2 bases and J dropped 9; count of bases not matched to a gene: 6. Germline CDR1 is SEHNR and CDR2 is FQNEAQ (reference sequence). Here the CDR3 DNA reads TGTGCCAGCAGCTTACCAGGGGGCTGGGGTGAGCAGTTCTTC. Encoded protein: CASSLPGGWGEQFF. Based on the CDR3 plus reference TRBV7-9 and TRBJ2-1, the full variable domain is DTGVSQNPRHKITKRGQNVTFRCDPISEHNRLYWYRQTLGQGPEFLTYFQNEAQLEKSRLLSDRFSAERPKGSFSTLEIQRTEQGDSAMYLCASSLPGGWGEQFFGPGTRLTVL.

This chain connects TRBV7-6 to TRBJ2-1; TRBD2 agrees at 10 bases. Germline values: CDR1 SGHVS, CDR2 FNYEAQ. CDR3 length: 16 amino acids. V lost 1 base and J lost 4; bases outside the gene matches: 4. CDR3 amino acids: CASSLGTSGEYNEQFF. In DNA form, the CDR3 reads TGTGCCAGCAGCTTAGGGACTAGCGGAGAATACAATGAGCAGTTCTTC.

This clonotype turned up a few times. CDR3 sequence: CASSSVTGTGSYEQYF. The CDR3 DNA reads TGCGCCAGCAGCTCAGTCACCGGGACAGGATCCTACGAGCAGTACTTC. This chain uses TRBV5-1 with TRBJ2-7; TRBD1 aligns across 8 bases. This CDR3 has 16 residues. Trimming cost V 3 bases and J 1 base; bases outside gene matches: 9. Germline V gene sequence: CDR1 SGHRS, CDR2 YFSETQ.

The chain uses TRBV5-6 and TRBJ1-2; no definite D call. Germline CDR1 reads SGHDT; CDR2 reads YYEEEE. V was pared by 7 bases and J by 2 bases, with 12 bases between. This CDR3 has 13 residues. CDR3 in DNA: TGTGCCAGCGACGACGGAAGAAACTATGGCTACACCTTC. Protein: CASDDGRNYGYTF.

The genes are TRBV6-2 or TRBV6-3 and TRBJ2-7; the match to TRBD2 covers 14 bases. J lost 7 bases, V lost 2 bases, and 16 bases had no gene match. Germline V gene data show CDR1 as MNHEY and CDR2 as SVGEGT. The CDR3 contains 19 residues. The CDR3 spells CASSYHRLAGGLRTGEQYF. Here the CDR3 DNA reads TGTGCCAGCAGTTACCACCGACTAGCGGGAGGGCTAAGGACGGGAGAGCAGTACTTC.

The V and J genes are TRBV20-1 and TRBJ2-7; D gene ambiguous. The CDR3 sequence is 13 residues long. The ends were cut back, 3 bases at V and 4 bases at J, with 13 bases in the middle. CDR1 and CDR2 (germline): DFQATT, SNEGSKA (reference sequence). CDR3 sequence reads: CSASPSTVYEQYF. The CDR3 coding sequence is TGCAGTGCTAGCCCCAGTACAGTATACGAGCAGTACTTC.

This clonotype was detected a few times. This chain uses TRBV11-1 with TRBJ2-2, with 9 bases identical to TRBD1. Germline V CDR1 and CDR2: SGHAT, FQDESV (reference sequence). Trimming took 5 bases from V and 6 from J; bases not matched to a gene: 4. The length of the CDR3 is 14 residues. This CDR3 is CASSKTGGAGELFF. The CDR3 nucleotides read TGTGCCAGCAGCAAAACAGGGGGCGCCGGGGAGCTGTTTTTT.

The chain recombines TRBV25-1 with TRBJ2-1; the match to TRBD1 covers 8 bases. The ends lost 3 bases at V and 4 bases at J; junction bases unmatched: 2. The CDR3 has 14 amino acids. The V gene's germline CDR1 is MGHDK and CDR2 SYGVNS. CDR3 loop: CASSETGVYNEQFF. The CDR3 nucleotides are TGTGCCAGCAGTGAGACAGGGGTGTACAATGAGCAGTTCTTC. Supplemented by reference TRBV25-1 and TRBJ2-1, the full variable domain reads EADIYQTPRYLVIGTGKKITLECSQTMGHDKMYWYQQDPGMELHLIHYSYGVNSTEKGDLSSESTVSRIRTEHFPLTLESARPSHTSQYLCASSETGVYNEQFFGPGTRLTVL.

V gene TRBV2 combines with J gene TRBJ1-1; no definite D call. The germline V gene has CDR1 SNHLY and CDR2 FYNNEI. Trimming removed 5 bases from V and 2 bases from J, with 12 bases in between. The CDR3 sequence is 14 residues long. CDR3 sequence reads: CASSIMGRNTEAFF. CDR3 nucleotide sequence: TGTGCCAGCAGTATAATGGGGAGAAACACTGAAGCTTTCTTT.

This clonotype was seen a few times. V and J are TRBV19 and TRBJ1-5; D is uncertain. Trimming cost V 3 bases and J 7 bases, with 13 bases left between them. This CDR3 is built from 14 residues. The germline V gene has CDR1 LNHDA and CDR2 SQIVND (reference sequence). CDR3 bases: TGTGCCAGTAGTATTCGGTCGCAGCTCCAGCCCCAGCATTTT. Amino acid sequence: CASSIRSQLQPQHF.

The table lists this clonotype with a few counts. The chain carries TRBV11-3 and TRBJ2-1, with TRBD1 matching 8 bases. The CDR3 loop spans 15 amino acids. Trimming removed 4 bases from V and 8 bases from J; junction bases left unmatched: 10. The germline CDR1 and CDR2 sequences are SGHNT and YENEEA. CDR3 residues: CASSSPRGRLDEQFF. The DNA of the CDR3 is TGTGCCAGCAGCTCCCCCAGGGGGCGTTTAGATGAGCAGTTCTTC.

A word on this clonotype: This may be a read error: a much more frequent sequence differs by one nucleotide. The rearrangement joins TRBV24-1 to TRBJ2-5; no clear D gene. The CDR3 length is 13 residues. Trimming removed 5 bases at V and 7 bases at J, with 13 bases between. Per germline, CDR1 KGHDR and CDR2 SFDVKD. The CDR3 DNA follows: TGTGCCACCAGTGGAGCAGGCCCAGGGACCCAGTACTTC. This gives the protein CATSGAGPGTQYF.

This clonotype was seen a few times. This chain joins TRBV12-3 or TRBV12-4 and TRBJ1-3; no clear D gene. V was pared by 3 bases and J by 3 bases, with 6 bases between. The CDR3 sequence is 13 residues long. This CDR3 is CASSFLGGNTIYF. The CDR3 coding sequence is TGTGCCAGCAGTTTTCTGGGTGGAAACACCATATATTTT.

The genes are TRBV7-9 and TRBJ2-2, with TRBD2 as a possible D gene (5 bases). Germline V gives CDR1 SEHNR, CDR2 FQNEAQ (reference sequence). Trimming took off 2 bases at V and 6 bases at J, with 19 bases between the two ends. The CDR3 sequence is 17 residues long. The CDR3 sequence is CASSLRAPGLWSGELFF. The CDR3 DNA follows: TGTGCCAGCAGCTTAAGGGCGCCGGGGTTATGGTCCGGGGAGCTGTTTTTT.

This clonotype was picked up a small number of times. J is TRBJ1-2 and V is TRBV6-5; no definite D call. V was cut by 10 bases and J by 0 bases, with 6 bases left in between. Germline V gives CDR1 MNHEY, CDR2 SVGAGI. The CDR3 is 11 amino acids. The CDR3 region is CATSANYGYTF. CDR3 nucleotides: TGTGCCACCTCAGCTAACTATGGCTACACCTTC.

This clonotype has a handful of counts. The rearrangement joins TRBV6-2 or TRBV6-3 to TRBJ2-7; 10 nucleotides align to TRBD2. CDR3 length equals 14 residues. The V and J ends lost 5 bases and 2 bases, in that order; junction bases with no gene match: 3. Germline V gene sequence: CDR1 MNHEY, CDR2 SVGEGT. The CDR3 DNA sequence: TGTGCCAGCAGTCACGGGACTAGCGCCTACGAGCAGTACTTC. The encoded protein is CASSHGTSAYEQYF.

The V gene is TRBV5-4, the J gene TRBJ1-1; D gene unclear. Deletions cut 0 bases from V and 2 bases from J, with 5 bases between. Germline CDR1 SGHNT, CDR2 YYREEE (reference sequence). This CDR3 is built from 13 residues. In DNA, the CDR3 is TGTGCCAGCAGCTTGGTAGATAACACTGAAGCTTTCTTT. This gives the protein CASSLVDNTEAFF.

The V call is TRBV10-3, the J call TRBJ2-7, with 9 bases identical to TRBD2. The trim removed 8 bases at V and 7 bases at J, leaving 15 bases unmatched. The CDR3 sequence is 15 residues long. Germline V gives CDR1 ENHRY, CDR2 SYGVKD. The CDR3 region has the DNA TGTGCCATCGGAATGTCGGTTAGCGGGGGCCTGGAGCAGTACTTC. Its protein product is CAIGMSVSGGLEQYF.

In this sample, this clonotype turned up once. This chain links TRBV23-1 with TRBJ2-2; D may be TRBD1 or TRBD2 (5 bases each). TRBV23-1 is filed as an ORF, its function uncertain. The CDR3 totals 14 residues. With 2 bases removed from V and 7 bases from J, the gap between germline ends came to 11 bases. This CDR3 is CASSQIEGIGELFF. CDR3 nucleotides: TGCGCCAGCAGTCAAATCGAGGGGATCGGGGAGCTGTTTTTT.

This sequence joins TRBV7-6 and TRBJ2-7; D unclear. V lost 2 bases, J lost 2 bases, and 19 bases lay in between. The CDR3 totals 17 residues. CDR1 is SGHVS, CDR2 FNYEAQ, per germline. CDR3 amino acids: CASSLRQVQDGPYEQYF. In nucleotides, the CDR3 is TGTGCCAGCAGCTTAAGACAAGTTCAAGATGGACCCTACGAGCAGTACTTC.

This clonotype occurred a few times. The V and J genes are TRBV20-1 and TRBJ2-7; 9 bases match TRBD2. CDR1 and CDR2 from the germline V gene are DFQATT and SNEGSKA (reference sequence). Trimming took 4 bases from V and 1 from J; bases not matched to a gene: 5. The CDR3 runs to 14 residues. Here the CDR3 DNA reads TGCAGTGCTACTAGACTAGCGGAGTCCTACGAGCAGTACTTC. This encodes CSATRLAESYEQYF.

The chain combines TRBV19 with TRBJ1-1, with D tentatively TRBD1 (5 bases). The CDR3 length is 15 residues. The V gene lost 0 bases and the J gene lost 0 bases, with 8 bases spanning the gap. CDR1 LNHDA and CDR2 SQIVND come from the germline V gene (reference sequence). The DNA for the CDR3 is TGTGCCAGTAGTATAGATGGGGCAGTGAACACTGAAGCTTTCTTT. This codes for CASSIDGAVNTEAFF. The full variable domain, its missing parts supplied by reference TRBV19 and TRBJ1-1, is DGGITQSPKYLFRKEGQNVTLSCEQNLNHDAMYWYRQDPGQGLRLIYYSQIVNDFQKGDIAEGYSVSREKKESFPLTVTSAQKNPTAFYLCASSIDGAVNTEAFFGQGTRLTVV.

This chain links TRBV6-2 or TRBV6-3 with TRBJ1-5; D possibly corresponds to TRBD1 (5 bases). This CDR3 has 19 amino acids. Germline V CDR1 and CDR2: MNHEY, SVGEGT. The V end lost 0 bases, the J end lost 0 bases, and 18 bases lay between the germline ends. The CDR3 region is CASSYSAGGKGYSNQPQHF. The CDR3 DNA is TGTGCCAGCAGTTACTCAGCAGGAGGGAAGGGGTATAGCAATCAGCCCCAGCATTTT.

This clonotype was counted a few times. The V and J genes are TRBV5-6 and TRBJ1-1, with 8 nucleotides matching TRBD1. CDR1 and CDR2 from the germline V gene are SGHDT and YYEEEE. J lost 1 base, V lost 6 bases, and 5 bases had no gene match. The length of the CDR3 is 14 residues. The CDR3 nucleotides read TGTGCCAGCAAATCTCAGGGGGCGAACACTGAAGCTTTCTTT. Encoded protein: CASKSQGANTEAFF.

The genes are TRBV25-1 and TRBJ2-7, with a weak D call TRBD2 (5 bases). Germline V lookup: CDR1 MGHDK, CDR2 SYGVNS. The CDR3 is 14 residues long. V was clipped by 1 base and J by 0 bases, with 7 bases between them. The CDR3, as DNA: TGTGCCAGCAGTGAATCGAGGGCCTCCTACGAGCAGTACTTC. Amino acids: CASSESRASYEQYF.

This clonotype was recorded a few times. The V gene is TRBV25-1, the J gene TRBJ1-1; D uncertain. The CDR3 totals 14 residues. Trimming removed 1 base at V and 3 bases at J, with 9 bases between. Per the germline V gene, CDR1 is MGHDK and CDR2 is SYGVNS. The CDR3 reads CASSESIRDTEAFF. The CDR3 bases are TGTGCCAGCAGTGAATCTATTCGGGACACTGAAGCTTTCTTT.

This clonotype was counted between two and nine times. The V gene is TRBV15, the J gene TRBJ1-5, with 7 bases identical to TRBD1. The J segment lost 9 bases and the V segment lost 5 bases, leaving 10 bases of the junction unmatched. Germline CDR1 reads LNHNV; CDR2 reads YYDKDF (reference sequence). The CDR3 totals 14 residues. CDR3: CATSERQGGAPQHF. The CDR3 nucleotides read TGTGCCACCAGCGAGAGACAGGGAGGAGCGCCCCAGCATTTT.